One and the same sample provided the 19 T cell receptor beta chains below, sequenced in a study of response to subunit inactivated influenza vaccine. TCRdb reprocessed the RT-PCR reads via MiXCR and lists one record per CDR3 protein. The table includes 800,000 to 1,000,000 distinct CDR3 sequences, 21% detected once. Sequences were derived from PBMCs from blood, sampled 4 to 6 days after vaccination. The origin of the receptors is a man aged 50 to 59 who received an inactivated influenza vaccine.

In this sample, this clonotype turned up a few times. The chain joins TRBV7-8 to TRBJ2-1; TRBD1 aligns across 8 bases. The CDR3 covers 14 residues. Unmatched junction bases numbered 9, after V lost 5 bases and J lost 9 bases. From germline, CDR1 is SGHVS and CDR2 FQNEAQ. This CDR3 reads CASSQATGAREQFF. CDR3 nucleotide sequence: TGTGCCAGCAGCCAAGCGACAGGGGCCCGTGAGCAGTTCTTC.

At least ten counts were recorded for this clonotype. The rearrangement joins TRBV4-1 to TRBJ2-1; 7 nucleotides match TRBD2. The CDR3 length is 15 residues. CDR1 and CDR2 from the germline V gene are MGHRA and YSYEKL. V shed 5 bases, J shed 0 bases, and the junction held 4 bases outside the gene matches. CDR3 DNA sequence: TGCGCCAGCAGCTTTCGACTAGCCTCCTACAATGAGCAGTTCTTC. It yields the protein CASSFRLASYNEQFF.

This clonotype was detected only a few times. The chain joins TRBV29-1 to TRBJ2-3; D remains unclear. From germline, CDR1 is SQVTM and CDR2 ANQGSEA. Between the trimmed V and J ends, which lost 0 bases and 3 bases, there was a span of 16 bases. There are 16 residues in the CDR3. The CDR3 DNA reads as TGCAGCGTTGAAGATCAAGGCCTTAAACGAACAGATACGCAGTATTTT. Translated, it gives CSVEDQGLKRTDTQYF.

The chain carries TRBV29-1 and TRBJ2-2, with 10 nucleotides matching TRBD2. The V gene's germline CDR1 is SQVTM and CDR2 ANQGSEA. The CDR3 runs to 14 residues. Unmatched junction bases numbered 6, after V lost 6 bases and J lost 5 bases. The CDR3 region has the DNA TGCAGCGTAGTAGCGGGGGGCCCGACCGGGGAGCTGTTTTTT. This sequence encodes CSVVAGGPTGELFF.

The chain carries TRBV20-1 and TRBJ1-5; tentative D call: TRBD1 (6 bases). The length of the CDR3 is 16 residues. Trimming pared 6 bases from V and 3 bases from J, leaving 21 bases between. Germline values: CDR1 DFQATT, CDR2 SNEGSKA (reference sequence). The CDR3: CSAIGANGGNNQPQHF. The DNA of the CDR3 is TGCAGTGCCATAGGGGCCAATGGGGGCAACAATCAGCCCCAGCATTTT.

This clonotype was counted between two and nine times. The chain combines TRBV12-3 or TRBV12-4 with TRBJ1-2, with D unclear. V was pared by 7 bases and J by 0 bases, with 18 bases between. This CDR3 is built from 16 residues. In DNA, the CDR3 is TGTGCCAGCACCTCTTCCTTAAAGTCTGCTAACTATGGCTACACCTTC. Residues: CASTSSLKSANYGYTF.

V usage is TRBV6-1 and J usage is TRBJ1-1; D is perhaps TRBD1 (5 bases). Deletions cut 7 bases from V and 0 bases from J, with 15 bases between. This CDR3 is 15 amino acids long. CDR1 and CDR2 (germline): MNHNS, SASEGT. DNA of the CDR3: TGTGCCAGCACCAAGGGACTGATCATGAACACTGAAGCTTTCTTT. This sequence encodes CASTKGLIMNTEAFF.

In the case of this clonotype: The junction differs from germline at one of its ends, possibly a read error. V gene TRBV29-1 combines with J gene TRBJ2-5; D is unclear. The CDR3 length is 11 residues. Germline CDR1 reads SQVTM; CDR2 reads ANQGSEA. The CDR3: CSVGFREIQYF. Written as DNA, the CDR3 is TGCAGCGTTGGTTTTCGAGAGATCCAGTACTTC.

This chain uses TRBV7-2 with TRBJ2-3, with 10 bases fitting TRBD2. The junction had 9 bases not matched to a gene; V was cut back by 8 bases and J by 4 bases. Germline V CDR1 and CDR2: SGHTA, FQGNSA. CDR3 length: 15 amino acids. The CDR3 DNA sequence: TGTGCCAGCCAACTAGCGGGGACTTTTGCAGATACGCAGTATTTT. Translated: CASQLAGTFADTQYF.

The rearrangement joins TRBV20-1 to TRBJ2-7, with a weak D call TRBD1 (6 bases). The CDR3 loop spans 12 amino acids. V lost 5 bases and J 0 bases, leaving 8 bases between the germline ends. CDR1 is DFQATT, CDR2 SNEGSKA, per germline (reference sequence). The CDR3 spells CSAQGISYEQYF. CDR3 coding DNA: TGCAGTGCTCAGGGGATCTCCTACGAGCAGTACTTC.

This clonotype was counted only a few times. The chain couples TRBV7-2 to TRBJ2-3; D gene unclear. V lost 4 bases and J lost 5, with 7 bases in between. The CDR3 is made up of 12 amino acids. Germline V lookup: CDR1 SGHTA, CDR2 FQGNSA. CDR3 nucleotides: TGTGCCAGCAGCTCCCAATTAGATACGCAGTATTTT. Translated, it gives CASSSQLDTQYF.

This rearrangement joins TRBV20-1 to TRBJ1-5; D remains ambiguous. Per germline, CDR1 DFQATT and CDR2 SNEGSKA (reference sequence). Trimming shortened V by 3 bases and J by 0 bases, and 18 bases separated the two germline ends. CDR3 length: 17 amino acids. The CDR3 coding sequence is TGCAGTGCTAGCCACCCCGGAGGGATTTATAGCAATCAGCCCCAGCATTTT. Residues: CSASHPGGIYSNQPQHF.

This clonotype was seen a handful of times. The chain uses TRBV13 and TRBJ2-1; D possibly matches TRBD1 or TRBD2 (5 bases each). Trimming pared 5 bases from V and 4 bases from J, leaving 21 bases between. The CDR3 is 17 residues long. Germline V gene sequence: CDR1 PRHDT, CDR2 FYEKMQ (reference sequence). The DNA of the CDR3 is TGTGCCAGCAGCCCATTCCCCCCCGGGACCGAGTACAATGAGCAGTTCTTC. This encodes CASSPFPPGTEYNEQFF.

CDR3 region: CASTLSWGPNQPQHF. The CDR3 region has the DNA TGTGCCAGCACCCTATCGTGGGGCCCCAATCAGCCCCAGCATTTT. This rearrangement joins TRBV12-3 or TRBV12-4 to TRBJ1-5, with D possibly being TRBD1 (5 bases). Deletions cut 7 bases from V and 3 bases from J, with 16 bases between. The CDR3 contains 15 residues.

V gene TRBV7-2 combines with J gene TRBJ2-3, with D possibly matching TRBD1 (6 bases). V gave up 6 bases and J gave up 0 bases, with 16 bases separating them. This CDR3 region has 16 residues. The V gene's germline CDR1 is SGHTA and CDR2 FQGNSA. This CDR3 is CASSGKGVPSTDTQYF. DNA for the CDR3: TGTGCCAGCAGTGGCAAGGGGGTCCCTAGCACAGATACGCAGTATTTT. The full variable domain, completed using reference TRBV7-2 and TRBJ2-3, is GAGVSQSPSNKVTEKGKDVELRCDPISGHTALYWYRQSLGQGLEFLIYFQGNSAPDKSGLPSDRFSAERTGGSVSTLTIQRTQQEDSAVYLCASSGKGVPSTDTQYFGPGTRLTVL.

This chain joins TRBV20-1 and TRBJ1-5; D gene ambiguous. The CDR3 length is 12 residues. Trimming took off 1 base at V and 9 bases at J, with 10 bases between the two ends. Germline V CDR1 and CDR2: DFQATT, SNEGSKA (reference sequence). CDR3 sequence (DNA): TGCAGTGCTAGAGCGGGGTGGGGGCCCCAGCATTTT. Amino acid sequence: CSARAGWGPQHF.

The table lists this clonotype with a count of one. The CDR3 nucleotides are TGCGCCAGCAGCCGTATGGTAGGAGATTCGCAAGAGACCCAGTACTTC. Residues: CASSRMVGDSQETQYF. The chain has TRBV5-1 and TRBJ2-5; D gene unclear. The CDR3 consists of 16 residues. CDR1 is SGHRS and CDR2 is YFSETQ in the germline V gene. The V and J ends lost 4 bases and 2 bases respectively, with 18 bases between them.

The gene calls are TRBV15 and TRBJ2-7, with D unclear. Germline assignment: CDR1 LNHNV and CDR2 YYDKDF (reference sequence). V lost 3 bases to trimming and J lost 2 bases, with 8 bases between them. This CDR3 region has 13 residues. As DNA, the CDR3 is TGTGCCACCAGCAGGGGTCAAACCTACGAGCAGTACTTC. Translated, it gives CATSRGQTYEQYF.

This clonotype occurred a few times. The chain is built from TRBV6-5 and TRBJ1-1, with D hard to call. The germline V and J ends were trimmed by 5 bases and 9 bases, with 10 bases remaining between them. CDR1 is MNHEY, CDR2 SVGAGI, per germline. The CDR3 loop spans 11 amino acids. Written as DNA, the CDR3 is TGTGCCAGCAGTAACAGTAAAAAAGCTTTCTTT. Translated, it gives CASSNSKKAFF.